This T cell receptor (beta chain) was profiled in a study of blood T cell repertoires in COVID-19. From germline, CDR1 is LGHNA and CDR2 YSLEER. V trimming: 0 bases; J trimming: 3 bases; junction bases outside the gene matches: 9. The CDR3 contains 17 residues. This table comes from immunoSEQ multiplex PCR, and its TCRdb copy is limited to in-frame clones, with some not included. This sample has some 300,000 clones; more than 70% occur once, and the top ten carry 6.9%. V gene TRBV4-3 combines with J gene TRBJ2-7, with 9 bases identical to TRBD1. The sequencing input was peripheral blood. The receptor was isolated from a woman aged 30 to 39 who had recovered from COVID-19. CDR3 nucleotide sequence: TGCGCCAGCAGCCAAGATATCAGGGGACAGGGATACTACGAGCAGTACTTC. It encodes CASSQDIRGQGYYEQYF.